This T cell receptor beta chain is drawn from a study of long-term antiretroviral therapy in people with HIV. In the case of this clone: Its cognate antigen is unknown.

Germline V CDR1 and CDR2: SGHRS, YFSETQ. This CDR3 has 16 amino acids. V dropped 0 bases and J dropped 2; count of bases not matched to a gene: 5. Study-wide points: Relative to transplant donor controls, diversity remained lower despite increasing after ART. ART adherence, viral resistance and therapy changes were undocumented.

No fewer than two post-ART and no fewer than one pre-ART PBMC samples existed for each donor. Without exception, participants with HIV were treated in the United States. With survey level as its setting, the immunoSEQ assay was v3.0. Here immunoSEQ multiplex PCR was the method, and the copy in TCRdb shows in-frame clones only, minus some. The sample lists 9,500 or so clones; under 85% were seen once. The chain couples TRBV5-1 to TRBJ2-1, with 7 bases matching TRBD1. The receptor was derived from a man between 40 and 49 years old with HIV. The sequencing used unsorted PBMCs, collected 1.8 years before starting antiretroviral therapy. CDR3: CASSLGGGQTYNEQFF. The CDR3 DNA is TGCGCCAGCAGCTTGGGAGGGGGACAGACCTACAATGAGCAGTTCTTC.